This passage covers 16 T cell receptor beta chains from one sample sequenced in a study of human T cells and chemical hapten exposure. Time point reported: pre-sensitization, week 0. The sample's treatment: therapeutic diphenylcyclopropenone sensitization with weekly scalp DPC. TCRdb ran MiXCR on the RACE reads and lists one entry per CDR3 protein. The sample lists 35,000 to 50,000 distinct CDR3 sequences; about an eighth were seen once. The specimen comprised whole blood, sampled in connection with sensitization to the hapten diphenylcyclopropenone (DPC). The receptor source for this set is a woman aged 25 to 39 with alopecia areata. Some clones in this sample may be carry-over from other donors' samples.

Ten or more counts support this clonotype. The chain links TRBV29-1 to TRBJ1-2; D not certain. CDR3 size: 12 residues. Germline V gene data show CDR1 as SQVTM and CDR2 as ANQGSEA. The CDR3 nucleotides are TGCACAGGAAGCGACAATAACTATGGCTACACCTTC. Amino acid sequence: CTGSDNNYGYTF. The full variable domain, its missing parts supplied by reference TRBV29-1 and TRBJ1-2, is SAVISQKPSRDICQRGTSLTIQCQVDSQVTMMFWYRQQPGQSLTLIATANQGSEATYESGFVIDKFPISRPNLTFSTLTVSNMSPEDSSIYLCTGSDNNYGYTFGSGTRLTVV.

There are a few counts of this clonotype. CDR3 amino acids: CASSSRNEQFF. The DNA of the CDR3 is TGTGCCAGCAGCTCCCGCAATGAGCAGTTCTTC. The chain carries TRBV7-2 and TRBJ2-1; no clear D. The germline V gene has CDR1 SGHTA and CDR2 FQGNSA. The V end lost 4 bases, the J end lost 6 bases, and 4 bases lay between the germline ends. This CDR3 has 11 amino acids.

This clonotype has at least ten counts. CDR3 residues: CASSPGLAGGINRNEQFF. The CDR3 region has the DNA TGTGCCAGCAGCCCGGGACTAGCGGGAGGGATAAATCGGAATGAGCAGTTCTTC. This chain uses TRBV3-1 with TRBJ2-1; 16 bases map to TRBD2. The CDR3 is 18 amino acids. Trimming removed 4 bases from V and 7 bases from J; junction bases left unmatched: 10. Germline V CDR1 and CDR2: LGHDT, YNNKEL (reference sequence).

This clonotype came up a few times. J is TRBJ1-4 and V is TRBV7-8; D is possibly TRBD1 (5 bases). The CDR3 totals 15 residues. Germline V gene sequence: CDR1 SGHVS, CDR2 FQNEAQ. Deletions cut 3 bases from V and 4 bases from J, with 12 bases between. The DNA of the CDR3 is TGTGCCAGCAGCTTGGGAGGGACGGGTAATGAAAAACTGTTTTTT. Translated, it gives CASSLGGTGNEKLFF.

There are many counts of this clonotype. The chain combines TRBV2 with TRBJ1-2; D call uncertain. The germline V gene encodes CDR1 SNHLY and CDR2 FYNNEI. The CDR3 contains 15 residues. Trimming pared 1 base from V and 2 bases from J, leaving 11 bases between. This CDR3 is CASSEEASPNYGYTF. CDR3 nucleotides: TGTGCCAGCAGTGAAGAGGCCTCCCCCAACTATGGCTACACCTTC.

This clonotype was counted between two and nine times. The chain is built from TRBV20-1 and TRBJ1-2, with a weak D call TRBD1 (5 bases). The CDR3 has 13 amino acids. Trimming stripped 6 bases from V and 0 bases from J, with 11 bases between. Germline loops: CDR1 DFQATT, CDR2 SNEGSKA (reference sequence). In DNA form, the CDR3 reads TGCAGTGCCCGGGACGCCGCTAACTATGGCTACACCTTC. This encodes CSARDAANYGYTF.

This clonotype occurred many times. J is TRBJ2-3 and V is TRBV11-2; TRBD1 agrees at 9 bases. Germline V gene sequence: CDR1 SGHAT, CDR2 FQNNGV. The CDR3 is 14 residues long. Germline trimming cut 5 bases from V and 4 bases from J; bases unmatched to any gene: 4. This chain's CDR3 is CASSPGTGSDTQYF. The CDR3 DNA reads TGTGCCAGCAGCCCAGGGACAGGGTCAGATACGCAGTATTTT.

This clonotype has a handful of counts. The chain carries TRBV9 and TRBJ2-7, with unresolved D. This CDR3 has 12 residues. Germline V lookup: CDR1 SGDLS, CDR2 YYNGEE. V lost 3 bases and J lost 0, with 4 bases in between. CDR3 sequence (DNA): TGTGCCAGCAGCGGAAGCTCCTACGAGCAGTACTTC. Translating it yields CASSGSSYEQYF.

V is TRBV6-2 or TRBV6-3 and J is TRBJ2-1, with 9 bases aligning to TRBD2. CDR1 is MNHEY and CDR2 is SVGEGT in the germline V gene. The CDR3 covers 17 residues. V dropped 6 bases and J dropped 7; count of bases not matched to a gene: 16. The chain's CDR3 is CASRPPIGASGANEQFF. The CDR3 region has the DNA TGTGCCAGCAGACCACCAATTGGGGCTAGCGGGGCAAATGAGCAGTTCTTC.

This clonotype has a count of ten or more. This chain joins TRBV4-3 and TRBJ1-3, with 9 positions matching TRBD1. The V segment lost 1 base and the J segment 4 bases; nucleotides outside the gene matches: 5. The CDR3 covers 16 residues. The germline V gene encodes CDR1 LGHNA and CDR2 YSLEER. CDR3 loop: CASSQAGQGRGNTIYF. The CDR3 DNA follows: TGCGCCAGCAGCCAAGCGGGACAGGGCCGAGGAAACACCATATATTTT.

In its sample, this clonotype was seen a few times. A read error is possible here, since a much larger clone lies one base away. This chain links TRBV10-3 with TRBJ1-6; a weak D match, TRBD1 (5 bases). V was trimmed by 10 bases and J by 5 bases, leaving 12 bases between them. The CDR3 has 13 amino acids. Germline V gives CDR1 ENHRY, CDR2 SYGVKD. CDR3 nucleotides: TGTGCCAACAGGCTGACCGATAATTCACCCCTCCACTTT. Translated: CANRLTDNSPLHF.

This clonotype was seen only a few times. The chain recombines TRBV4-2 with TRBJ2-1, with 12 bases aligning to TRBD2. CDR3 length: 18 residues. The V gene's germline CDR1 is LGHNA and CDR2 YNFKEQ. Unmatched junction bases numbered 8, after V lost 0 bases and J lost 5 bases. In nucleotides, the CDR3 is TGTGCCAGCAGCCAAGATCTAGCGGGAGGGCCAGGGGACAATGAGCAGTTCTTC. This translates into CASSQDLAGGPGDNEQFF.

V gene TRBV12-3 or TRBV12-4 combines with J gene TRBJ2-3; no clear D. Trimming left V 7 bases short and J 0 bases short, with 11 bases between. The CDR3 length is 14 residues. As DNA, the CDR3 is TGTGCCAGCACCAGGACGGTTAGCACAGATACGCAGTATTTT. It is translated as CASTRTVSTDTQYF.

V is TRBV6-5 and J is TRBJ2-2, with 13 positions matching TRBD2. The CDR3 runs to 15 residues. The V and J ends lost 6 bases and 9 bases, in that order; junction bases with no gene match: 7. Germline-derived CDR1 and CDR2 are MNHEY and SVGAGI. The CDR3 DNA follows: TGTGCCAGCAGACCCGGGACTAGCGGGAACCGGGAGCTGTTTTTT. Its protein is CASRPGTSGNRELFF.

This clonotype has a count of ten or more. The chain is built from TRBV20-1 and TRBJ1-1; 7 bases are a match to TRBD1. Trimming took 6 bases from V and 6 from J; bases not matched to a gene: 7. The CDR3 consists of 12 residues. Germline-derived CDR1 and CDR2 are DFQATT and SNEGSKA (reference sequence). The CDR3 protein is CSAGKGTAEAFF. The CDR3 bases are TGCAGTGCCGGGAAAGGGACAGCTGAAGCTTTCTTT.

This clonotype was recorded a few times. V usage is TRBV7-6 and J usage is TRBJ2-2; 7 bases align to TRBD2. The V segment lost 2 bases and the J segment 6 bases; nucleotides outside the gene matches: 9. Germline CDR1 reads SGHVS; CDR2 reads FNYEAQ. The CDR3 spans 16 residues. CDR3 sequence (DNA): TGTGCCAGCAGCTTACCCCTAGCGGACCCCTCCGGGGAGCTGTTTTTT. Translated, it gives CASSLPLADPSGELFF. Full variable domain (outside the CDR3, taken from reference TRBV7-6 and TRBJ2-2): GAGVSQSPRYKVTKRGQDVALRCDPISGHVSLYWYRQALGQGPEFLTYFNYEAQQDKSGLPNDRFSAERPEGSISTLTIQRTEQRDSAMYRCASSLPLADPSGELFFGEGSRLTVL.